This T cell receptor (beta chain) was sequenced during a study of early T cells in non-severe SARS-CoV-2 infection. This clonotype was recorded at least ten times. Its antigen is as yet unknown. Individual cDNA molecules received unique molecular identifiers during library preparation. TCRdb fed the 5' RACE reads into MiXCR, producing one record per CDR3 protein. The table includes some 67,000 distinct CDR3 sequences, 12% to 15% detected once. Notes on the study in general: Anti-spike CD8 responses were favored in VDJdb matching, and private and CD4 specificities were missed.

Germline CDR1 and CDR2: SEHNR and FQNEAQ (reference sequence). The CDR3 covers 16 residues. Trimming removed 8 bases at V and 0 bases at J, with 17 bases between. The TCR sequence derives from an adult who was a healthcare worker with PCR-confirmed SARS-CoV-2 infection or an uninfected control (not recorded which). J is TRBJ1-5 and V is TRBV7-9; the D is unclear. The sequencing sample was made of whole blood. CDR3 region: CASSRSSYGSNQPQHF. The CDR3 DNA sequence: TGTGCCAGCTCCCGGTCAAGCTATGGTAGCAATCAGCCCCAGCATTTT.